The clone carrying this T cell receptor (beta chain) was counted a few times. The data belong to a study of blood T cell repertoires in COVID-19. Study details: Researchers got acute and convalescent COVID-19 samples from the United States, Italy and Spain. The cDNA or gDNA used as material had been derived from T cells, B-cell-depleted T cells, or PBMCs.

Source study methods: Counts of nucleated cells, estimated from reference gene primer amplification, were obtained. Only in-frame clones appear in the TCRdb table, and some are missing; sequencing was by immunoSEQ multiplex PCR. From that table come the V and J calls and clone size; the DNA was used to work out D and trimming. The table records 130,000 or so clones, approximately 89% of them present only once. CDR1 and CDR2 (germline): LNHNV, YYDKDF (reference sequence). V gave up 1 base and J gave up 0 bases, with 6 bases separating them. This CDR3 contains 15 residues. The sequenced sample consisted of peripheral blood. The origin of this receptor is a man between 60 and 75 years old with active or convalescent COVID-19. The chain recombines TRBV15 with TRBJ2-2; no clear D. In DNA, the CDR3 is TGTGCCACCAGCAGAGCGCAGGCGAACACCGGGGAGCTGTTTTTT. Protein product: CATSRAQANTGELFF.